The sequence of this T cell receptor beta chain was determined in a study of cytomegalovirus exposure and HLA in healthy donors. Overall study results and limits: When analyzed later, the rates of TCR association showed variation by HLA locus, with DRB1 the most and HLA-C the fewest. Cytomegalovirus association was listed for about 180 TCR beta chains.

CDR1 is MNHNY, CDR2 SVGAGI, per germline (reference sequence). The CDR3 extends over 15 amino acids. Unmatched junction bases numbered 8, after V lost 5 bases and J lost 8 bases. Concerning this clone: The target antigen is unknown.

Primers included in the PCR were 60 Vbeta and 13 Jbeta primers. Sequencing was performed with immunoSEQ multiplex PCR; in TCRdb, only in-frame clones are kept and a portion is missing. The table records under 150,000 clones, under 80% of them present only once. V gene TRBV6-6 combines with J gene TRBJ1-4; 10 nucleotides agree with TRBD1. This receptor was obtained from a woman aged 40 to 55 in good health and CMV-seropositive. Sequenced: PBMCs. The CDR3 sequence: CASSTTTGGSEKLFF. In nucleotides, the CDR3 is TGTGCCAGCAGTACCACGACAGGGGGCTCAGAAAAACTGTTTTTT.